The 22 T cell receptor beta chains below were found in one sample sequenced in a study of patients and donors after allogeneic stem cell transplantation. TCRdb itself ran the RT-PCR reads through MiXCR, one entry per CDR3 protein. The repertoire holds approximately 160,000 distinct CDR3 sequences, with 25% to 35% as singletons. Sequencing was performed on blood, either unsorted or a sorted T cell fraction (not recorded which). The receptors were gathered from a human donor who was either an allogeneic HSCT recipient or a stem cell or donor lymphocyte infusion donor (not recorded which). It is not recorded whose cells these are; they may come from a transplant donor.

The chain combines TRBV20-1 with TRBJ2-7; weak D call: TRBD2 (6 bases). Germline V gene data show CDR1 as DFQATT and CDR2 as SNEGSKA (reference sequence). This CDR3 has 12 amino acids. Trimming removed 2 bases from V and 6 bases from J, with 11 bases in between. CDR3 nucleotide sequence: TGCAGTGCTAGAAGGACCGGGGGCGAGCAGTACTTC. Its translation: CSARRTGGEQYF.

This clonotype was seen a single time. The CDR3 DNA reads TGCAGCGTTGTGGGGACAGGGGGCTTCGAGCAGTACTTC. This translates into CSVVGTGGFEQYF. The chain links TRBV29-1 to TRBJ2-7, with 12 bases aligning to TRBD1. CDR1 is SQVTM, CDR2 ANQGSEA, per germline. The CDR3 is made up of 13 amino acids. The trim removed 4 bases at V and 6 bases at J, leaving 4 bases unmatched.

The chain has TRBV24-1 and TRBJ2-3, with TRBD2 matching 8 bases. Germline V gene data show CDR1 as KGHDR and CDR2 as SFDVKD. V trimming: 3 bases; J trimming: 4 bases; junction bases outside the gene matches: 8. The CDR3 contains 16 residues. The CDR3 DNA sequence: TGTGCCACCAGTGATAGAACAGCGGGAGTCGCAGATACGCAGTATTTT. Residues: CATSDRTAGVADTQYF.

CDR3 nucleotides: TGTGCCAGCCGCACCAACGAGGGCGGTCACTACGAGCAGTACTTC. Amino acid sequence: CASRTNEGGHYEQYF. The chain links TRBV6-2 or TRBV6-3 to TRBJ2-7, with D perhaps TRBD2 (5 bases). Germline CDR1 is MNHEY and CDR2 is SVGEGT. Trimming took 8 bases from V and 3 from J, leaving 20 bases between them. The CDR3 covers 15 residues.

This chain links TRBV27 with TRBJ2-7, with TRBD2 as a possible D gene (7 bases). The CDR3 has 16 amino acids. Germline V gene lookup returns CDR1 MNHEY and CDR2 SMNVEV (reference sequence). V shed 6 bases and J shed 1 base, with 19 bases lying between them. The CDR3 DNA reads TGTGCCAGCAGCCTACGGGGGCTAGCGGCATCCTACGAGCAGTACTTC. It codes for CASSLRGLAASYEQYF.

Here the CDR3 DNA reads TGTGCCAGCAGTTACTCCGCAGGGGTCGAAGACTATGGCTACACCTTC. It yields the protein CASSYSAGVEDYGYTF. The genes are TRBV6-5 and TRBJ1-2; the D gene is possibly TRBD1 (6 bases). The germline gives CDR1 MNHEY, CDR2 SVGAGI. The ends were cut back, 0 bases at V and 3 bases at J, with 14 bases in the middle. The CDR3 length is 16 residues.

This chain links TRBV20-1 with TRBJ2-2; 8 bases align to TRBD2. The CDR3 consists of 16 residues. The germline CDR1 and CDR2 sequences are DFQATT and SNEGSKA (reference sequence). V lost 5 bases, J lost 6 bases, and 14 bases stayed unmatched. The CDR3 coding sequence is TGCAGTGCTGCCGGAATAGTAGCGGGGATCCCCGGGGAGCTGTTTTTT. This codes for CSAAGIVAGIPGELFF.

With regard to this clonotype: Because it lacks the conserved phenylalanine or tryptophan at the end, this CDR3 is likely a read error. The rearrangement uses TRBV12-3 or TRBV12-4 and TRBJ1-4, with D maybe TRBD1 (6 bases). This CDR3 comprises 11 residues. The germline V and J ends were trimmed by 6 bases and 8 bases, with 7 bases remaining between them. CDR3 sequence reads: CASRRGEKLFL. In DNA, the CDR3 is TGTGCCAGCAGGAGGGGGGAAAAACTGTTTTTG.

The chain uses TRBV3-1 and TRBJ2-1, with no clear D. Germline-derived CDR1 and CDR2 are LGHDT and YNNKEL (reference sequence). This CDR3 has 15 amino acids. V was shortened by 0 bases and J by 3 bases, with 9 bases between the two germline ends. CDR3 DNA: TGTGCCAGCAGCCAAGACGGTTATCTCTACAATGAGCAGTTCTTC. Its translation is CASSQDGYLYNEQFF.

This clonotype was seen more than once but under ten times. The V call is TRBV3-1, the J call TRBJ1-2; D is undetermined. CDR3 length: 14 amino acids. Germline CDR1 and CDR2: LGHDT and YNNKEL (reference sequence). The V gene lost 3 bases and the J gene lost 5 bases, with 13 bases spanning the gap. CDR3 protein: CASSHTQRPYGYTF. The CDR3 nucleotides read TGTGCCAGCAGCCATACCCAGCGACCGTATGGCTACACCTTC.

The chain is built from TRBV9 and TRBJ2-3; the D call may be TRBD1 or TRBD2 (5 bases each). CDR3 size: 14 residues. Trimming cost V 0 bases and J 2 bases, with 7 bases left between them. Germline assignment: CDR1 SGDLS and CDR2 YYNGEE. CDR3 coding DNA: TGTGCCAGCAGCGTAGTCGGGACCACAGATACGCAGTATTTT. The encoded protein is CASSVVGTTDTQYF.

This clonotype was picked up one time. The chain recombines TRBV28 with TRBJ2-7; possibly TRBD1 for D (6 bases). CDR3 length equals 16 residues. Germline V CDR1 and CDR2: MDHEN, SYDVKM. Trimming shortened V by 3 bases and J by 6 bases, and 21 bases separated the two germline ends. In DNA form, the CDR3 reads TGTGCCAGCAGTTTCCCCAGAGGGTACGCCAGGGGCGAGCAGTACTTC. It translates to CASSFPRGYARGEQYF.

This rearrangement joins TRBV29-1 to TRBJ2-5, with D tentatively TRBD1 (6 bases). The CDR3 spans 13 residues. The ends were cut back, 5 bases at V and 5 bases at J, with 15 bases in the middle. Germline V lookup: CDR1 SQVTM, CDR2 ANQGSEA. CDR3: CSVFRTVGETQYF. The CDR3, as DNA: TGCAGCGTTTTCCGGACAGTGGGGGAGACCCAGTACTTC.

V gene TRBV20-1 combines with J gene TRBJ2-5, with 10 positions matching TRBD1. J lost 1 base, V lost 4 bases, and 6 bases had no gene match. Germline V gene sequence: CDR1 DFQATT, CDR2 SNEGSKA (reference sequence). The CDR3 is 15 residues long. The CDR3 nucleotides read TGCAGTGCTACCTCCCGGGACAGGGGCCAAGAGACCCAGTACTTC. Encoded protein: CSATSRDRGQETQYF.

This rearrangement joins TRBV20-1 to TRBJ2-1, with 14 bases fitting TRBD2. Trimming took 6 bases from V and 7 from J; bases not matched to a gene: 5. Germline V gene lookup returns CDR1 DFQATT and CDR2 SNEGSKA (reference sequence). The CDR3 covers 14 residues. Here the CDR3 reads CSARTSGRFNEQFF. CDR3 DNA sequence: TGCAGTGCCCGGACTAGCGGGAGGTTTAATGAGCAGTTCTTC.

This clonotype was detected only a few times. CDR3 loop: CASSYESASYNEQFF. DNA for the CDR3: TGTGCCAGCAGTTACGAGAGCGCTTCCTACAATGAGCAGTTCTTC. The chain joins TRBV6-2 or TRBV6-3 to TRBJ2-1; D not certain. Trimming stripped 2 bases from V and 1 base from J, with 9 bases between. In germline, CDR1 is MNHEY, CDR2 SVGEGT. The CDR3 runs 15 residues.

V is TRBV7-2 and J is TRBJ2-2; D is unclear. This CDR3 has 13 amino acids. Germline CDR1 SGHTA, CDR2 FQGNSA. Trimming left V 8 bases short and J 1 base short, with 8 bases between. In DNA, the CDR3 is TGTGCCAGCCGGACGGTGAACACCGGGGAGCTGTTTTTT. Residues: CASRTVNTGELFF.

The V gene is TRBV4-1, the J gene TRBJ2-7; 10 bases fit TRBD1. This CDR3 comprises 16 residues. Germline values: CDR1 MGHRA, CDR2 YSYEKL. V shed 0 bases and J 2 bases; nucleotides not matched to a gene: 4. The CDR3 loop reads CASSQEGDRGTYEQYF. CDR3 nucleotide sequence: TGCGCCAGCAGCCAAGAAGGGGACAGGGGAACCTACGAGCAGTACTTC.

The J gene is TRBJ2-1, the V gene TRBV9; perhaps D is TRBD1 or TRBD2 (5 bases each). V lost 4 bases and J 3 bases, leaving 14 bases between the germline ends. The CDR3 has 15 residues. Per germline, CDR1 SGDLS and CDR2 YYNGEE. The CDR3 DNA sequence: TGTGCCAGCAGCTCGGCCGGGACGATCTACAATGAGCAGTTCTTC. It codes for CASSSAGTIYNEQFF.

The count of this clonotype is one. The rearrangement uses TRBV5-1 and TRBJ2-2, with D possibly matching TRBD2 (6 bases). Germline values: CDR1 SGHRS, CDR2 YFSETQ. The ends were cut back, 2 bases at V and 3 bases at J, with 11 bases in the middle. The CDR3 has 15 residues. Here the CDR3 reads CASSFGGVDTGELFF. CDR3 coding DNA: TGCGCCAGCAGCTTTGGCGGGGTGGACACCGGGGAGCTGTTTTTT.

The chain combines TRBV4-1 with TRBJ2-3, with 8 positions matching TRBD2. CDR3 length: 14 amino acids. V lost 8 bases, J lost 0 bases, and 4 bases stayed unmatched. Germline CDR1 reads MGHRA; CDR2 reads YSYEKL. The CDR3 DNA reads TGCGCCAGCGCCGGGAGGGCCAGCACAGATACGCAGTATTTT. This encodes CASAGRASTDTQYF.

The CDR3 loop reads CASSLAGRTYEQYF. Here the CDR3 DNA reads TGTGCCAGCAGTTTGGCAGGGCGAACCTACGAGCAGTACTTC. The rearrangement joins TRBV28 to TRBJ2-7; tentatively, D is TRBD1 (5 bases). V was cut by 3 bases and J by 2 bases, with 11 bases left in between. The length of the CDR3 is 14 residues. From germline, CDR1 is MDHEN and CDR2 SYDVKM.